This is a list of T cell receptor beta chains from one sample in a study of cytotoxic CD8 clonotypes in ibrutinib-treated CLL. The assay was immunoSEQ multiplex PCR, and TCRdb's table has in-frame clones only and misses some. The sample lists just over 200,000 clones, nearly 80% seen once, with 10% to 12% in the top ten. Sequenced here: PBMCs, sampled after 12 months of ibrutinib treatment. Source of these receptors: a human donor with chronic lymphocytic leukemia. Each CDR3 is given with its conserved first and last residue. Each record gives: V gene, J gene, clone size, D gene, CDR3 DNA, CDR3 protein. D genes are given only for firm matches. Only part of the rows carry a size: once, few, many, or a class if the clone is expanded.

>TRBV15|TRBJ2-2|.|.
TGTGCCACCTACCCGAGAGGGAAGGACACCGGGGAGCTGTTTTTT
CATYPRGKDTGELFF
>TRBV6-1|TRBJ2-1|.|TRBD2
TGTGCCAGCAGTGAAGCGCTTGGGCTAGCGGGAGCCTATGAGCAGTTCTTC
CASSEALGLAGAYEQFF
>TRBV11-2|TRBJ2-7|.|.
TGTGCCAGCAGCTCCCAGGGGAACTACGAGCAGTACTTC
CASSSQGNYEQYF
>TRBV2|TRBJ2-3|few|.
TGTGCCAGCAGTTACCTACAGGGAAGCACAGATACGCAGTATTTT
CASSYLQGSTDTQYF
>TRBV10-3|TRBJ1-1|.|.
TGTGCCATCAGTTTCCCCCCCTTGGGGAGGGACATGAACACTGAAGCTTTCTTT
CAISFPPLGRDMNTEAFF
>TRBV13|TRBJ2-3|once|.
TGTGCCAGCAGCTTAGAGTGGGGGGGCGGCACAGATACGCAGTATTTT
CASSLEWGGGTDTQYF
>TRBV5-1|TRBJ2-2|.|TRBD2
TGCGCCAGCAGCTTGGGACTAGCGGGACGCGGGGAGCTGTTTTTT
CASSLGLAGRGELFF
>TRBV5-1|TRBJ2-6|.|.
TGCGCCAGCAGCCGACTAGAAGGGGAGTCTGGGGCCAACGTCCTGACTTTC
CASSRLEGESGANVLTF
>TRBV28|TRBJ2-2|many|.
TGTGCCTCACAGGTTAACACCGGGGAGCTGTTTTTT
CASQVNTGELFF
>TRBV28|TRBJ2-1|.|.
TGTGCCAGCTTTGCGGGATTTCTCAGTTACAATGAGCAGTTCTTC
CASFAGFLSYNEQFF
>TRBV28|TRBJ2-7|.|TRBD1
TGTGCCAGCAGTTCGGGACAGGTCTACGAGCAGTACTTC
CASSSGQVYEQYF
>TRBV19|TRBJ1-5|.|.
TGTGCCAGTAGTGTTAGTCAGAGCAATCAGCCCCAGCATTTT
CASSVSQSNQPQHF
>TRBV7-6|TRBJ2-7|.|TRBD2
TGTGCCAGCAGCTTAGAGTTTGCGGGAGACGAGCAGTACTTC
CASSLEFAGDEQYF
>TRBV7-6|TRBJ2-2|.|.
TGTGCCAGCAGCTTGGGCGGAGCGAACACCGGGGAGCTGTTTTTT
CASSLGGANTGELFF
>TRBV4-1|TRBJ2-1|.|TRBD2
TGCGCCAGCAGCCAAGTTATGACTAGCGGGAGGGAATACAATGAGCAGTTCTTC
CASSQVMTSGREYNEQFF
>TRBV5-1|TRBJ2-7|.|.
TGCGCCAGCAGGACCGGGAGCTCCTACGAGCAGTACTTC
CASRTGSSYEQYF
>TRBV29-1|TRBJ2-6|.|.
TGCAGCGCAGGGGTGGGGTCTGGGGCCAACGTCCTGACTTTC
CSAGVGSGANVLTF